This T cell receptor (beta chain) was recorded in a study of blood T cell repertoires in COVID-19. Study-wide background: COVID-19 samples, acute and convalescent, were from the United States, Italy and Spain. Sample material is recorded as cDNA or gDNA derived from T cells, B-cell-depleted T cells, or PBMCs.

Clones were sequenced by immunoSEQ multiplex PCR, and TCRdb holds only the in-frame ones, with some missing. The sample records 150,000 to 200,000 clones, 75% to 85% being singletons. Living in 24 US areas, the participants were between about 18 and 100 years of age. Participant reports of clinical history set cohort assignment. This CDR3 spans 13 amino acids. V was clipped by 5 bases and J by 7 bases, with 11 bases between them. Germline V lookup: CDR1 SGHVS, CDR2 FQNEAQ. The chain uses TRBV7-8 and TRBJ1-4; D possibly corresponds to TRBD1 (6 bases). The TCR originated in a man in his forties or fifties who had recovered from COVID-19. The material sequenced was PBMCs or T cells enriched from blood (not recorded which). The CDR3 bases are TGTGCCAGCAGCCCAGGGGTTACTGAAAAACTGTTTTTT. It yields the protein CASSPGVTEKLFF. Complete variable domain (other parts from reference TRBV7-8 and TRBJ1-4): GAGVSQSPRYKVAKRGQDVALRCDPISGHVSLFWYQQALGQGPEFLTYFQNEAQLDKSGLPSDRFFAERPEGSVSTLKIQRTQQEDSAVYLCASSPGVTEKLFFGSGTQLSVL.